This T cell receptor (beta chain) is drawn from a study of beta chain features in type 1 diabetes. The overall study: Patients and healthy donors were similar in age, gender and cell yields. General study points: A moderate, significant TCRB CDR3 shortening appeared in type 1 diabetes across four CD4+ subsets. Type 1 diabetes patients showed fewer insertions and more deletions at VDJ junctions.

Remarks on this clone: Its target is unknown.

Researchers reported sorting CD4+ naive, central memory, regulatory and stem cell-like memory cells via CD45RO/CCR7/CD25/CD127/CD95/CD27. Reverse transcribing all isolated RNA meant expressed TCRB transcripts were sequenced. Assay used: immunoSEQ multiplex PCR; TCRdb lists only in-frame clones, some missing. Among 85,000 to 110,000 clones listed, over 25% were seen once. Material: central memory CD4+ T cells from blood. The sequence was obtained from a woman younger than 35 with type 1 diabetes.

CDR3 bases: TGTGCCAGCTCAAGAACAGGGGGCGCGAGGGATGAGCAGTTCTTC. Its protein is CASSRTGGARDEQFF. The chain links TRBV18 to TRBJ2-1; 9 bases fit TRBD1. Germline CDR1 reads KGHSH; CDR2 reads LQKENI. The ends lost 5 bases at V and 8 bases at J; junction bases unmatched: 10. The CDR3 runs to 15 residues.